This T cell receptor (beta chain) was observed in a study of T cells in localized non-small cell lung cancer. The CDR3 loop spans 16 amino acids. The V and J ends lost 5 bases and 5 bases, in that order; junction bases with no gene match: 4. Germline CDR1 is MNHEY and CDR2 is SMNVEV (reference sequence). Study outcomes and limitations: One tumor region alone was sequenced, and heterogeneity therefore remains possible. Paired adjacent lung recovered a median approximately 62 of the top 100 tumor clones.

Assay used: immunoSEQ multiplex PCR; TCRdb lists only in-frame clones, some missing. The data contain roughly 48,000 clones, roughly 77% of them singletons. Comment on this clone: Antigen unknown.

Sequenced material: peripheral blood, taken before any cancer treatment. The V call is TRBV27, the J call TRBJ2-3; 16 positions agree with TRBD2. The receptor's source is a man between 35 and 75 years old with stage I squamous cell lung carcinoma. Here the CDR3 reads CASSLGLAGGEDTQYF. The CDR3 DNA reads as TGTGCCAGCAGTCTGGGACTAGCGGGGGGGGAAGATACGCAGTATTTT.